A single sample is the source of the 5 T cell receptor beta chains below, sequenced in a study of naive and memory T cell subsets. General study results and limits: A few larger clonotypes appeared in naive repertoires, especially CD8, possibly memory cells re-expressing CD45RA.

An equimolar mix of two oligonucleotides served as the beta constant-region primer for TRBC1 and TRBC2. Ligated cDNA was amplified by four rounds of PCR with nested alpha and beta constant-region primers and SP2. TCRdb fed the UMI-ligation and nested PCR reads into MiXCR, producing one record per CDR3 protein. The repertoire has about 160,000 distinct CDR3 sequences, over 20% of them found once; the top ten carry 0.09% to 0.13%. For these TCRs, the target antigens are not known. The sample taken for sequencing was naive CD4+ T cells from blood. These receptors were taken from a human donor in good health.

As concerns this clonotype: The junction differs from germline at one of its ends, possibly a read error. The chain is built from TRBV7-7 and TRBJ2-2, with 9 bases aligning to TRBD2. The CDR3 is 21 amino acids. Germline V gene sequence: CDR1 SSHAT, CDR2 FNYEAQ (reference sequence). The CDR3 DNA is TGTGCTAGCAGCTTAGGAATGCCTAGCGGGGACCGTACCACGAACACCGGGGAGCTGTTTTTT. Its protein is CASSLGMPSGDRTTNTGELFF.

The rearrangement uses TRBV11-2 and TRBJ1-1; D gene unclear. Trimming removed 7 bases at V and 1 base at J, with 13 bases between. The CDR3 loop spans 14 amino acids. Germline assignment: CDR1 SGHAT and CDR2 FQNNGV. CDR3 residues: CASKLSTGNTEAFF. CDR3 sequence (DNA): TGTGCCAGCAAACTCTCAACCGGGAACACTGAAGCTTTCTTT. Filled out from reference TRBV11-2 and TRBJ1-1, the complete variable domain reads EAGVAQSPRYKIIEKRQSVAFWCNPISGHATLYWYQQILGQGPKLLIQFQNNGVVDDSQLPKDRFSAERLKGVDSTLKIQPAKLEDSAVYLCASKLSTGNTEAFFGQGTRLTVV.

The chain employs TRBV7-2 and TRBJ2-7; D may be TRBD2 (6 bases). V lost 5 bases, J lost 3 bases, and 23 bases lay in between. This CDR3 contains 17 residues. Germline CDR1 reads SGHTA; CDR2 reads FQGNSA. The CDR3 sequence: CASSQRGVGGANYEQYF. Here the CDR3 DNA reads TGTGCCAGCAGCCAACGTGGGGTGGGCGGGGCAAACTACGAGCAGTACTTC.

The rearrangement links TRBV12-3 or TRBV12-4 to TRBJ2-6; D is unclear. With 3 bases removed from V and 3 bases from J, the gap between germline ends came to 12 bases. This CDR3 comprises 16 residues. CDR3 DNA sequence: TGTGCCAGCAGTTTCCAGCTGTTGAGTGGGGCCAACGTCCTGACTTTC. Translated, it gives CASSFQLLSGANVLTF.

This chain's CDR3 is CAISGEGSTDTQYF. In nucleotides, the CDR3 is TGTGCCATCAGTGGAGAGGGGAGCACAGATACGCAGTATTTT. V gene TRBV10-3 combines with J gene TRBJ2-3; D tentatively fits TRBD1 or TRBD2 (5 bases each). The germline V gene encodes CDR1 ENHRY and CDR2 SYGVKD. The length of the CDR3 is 14 residues. V was cut by 4 bases and J by 0 bases, with 8 bases left in between.